This T cell receptor (beta chain) was sequenced for a study of T cell responses to AZD1222 COVID-19 vaccine. Study information: Investigators merged groups given second doses at roughly 4 or roughly 12 weeks. Findings and caveats of the study: None of the repertoires were sampled until the peak T cell response had passed. It should be noted that donors were predominantly white British and more often female, and clonal diversity was possibly underestimated.

Trimming took 5 bases from V and 1 from J, leaving 8 bases between them. Germline V lookup: CDR1 MNHEY, CDR2 SMNVEV (reference sequence). The CDR3 spans 14 residues. For this clone: Its antigen is as yet unknown.

Sequencing used immunoSEQ multiplex PCR; TCRdb keeps in-frame clones, though not all of them. The sample has approximately 88,000 clones, 90% to 95% seen once. V is TRBV27 and J is TRBJ2-2; D gene unclear. The clonotype comes from an adult in good health. The sample in question was peripheral blood, obtained on day 0 of AZD1222 vaccination. DNA of the CDR3: TGTGCCAGCAGTCCGCACCGGAACACCGGGGAGCTGTTTTTT. This sequence encodes CASSPHRNTGELFF.